This T cell receptor beta chain came from a study of control samples from healthy donors and cancer patients. V shed 4 bases and J shed 7 bases, with 11 bases lying between them. This CDR3 contains 14 residues. Germline lookup yields CDR1 MGHDK and CDR2 SYGVNS. TCRdb keeps only in-frame clones here, not all; method: immunoSEQ multiplex PCR. The data contain about 140,000 clones, 94% of them singletons. The clonotype comes from a man in his forties in good health. The V gene is TRBV25-1, the J gene TRBJ1-6; no clear D gene. Sequenced input: blood. The CDR3 here is CASSVETDNSPLHF. The CDR3 DNA sequence: TGTGCCAGCAGTGTGGAGACCGACAATTCACCCCTCCACTTT.